This entry is about one T cell receptor beta chain. Its antigen is unidentified. The CDR3 length is 14 residues. The ends were cut back, 3 bases at V and 4 bases at J, with 12 bases in the middle. The V gene's germline CDR1 is MNHEY and CDR2 SMNVEV (reference sequence). This sample is drawn from a study of CD8 T cells in ankylosing spondylitis. Notes on the study in general: A TCR beta motif of under 10 highly homologous variants seemed to mark ankylosing spondylitis blood. With a CD8+ phenotype, disease-linked clones were relatively rare in peripheral blood. Matched ankylosing spondylitis synovial fluid reportedly contained a significantly enriched population of disease-linked clones.

Using quantitative 5'-RACE with molecular barcodes, the authors made TCR beta libraries. One entry per CDR3 protein, called by TCRdb with MiXCR from the 5' RACE reads. Among more than 300,000 distinct CDR3 sequences listed, roughly 10% were seen once. The TCR sequence derives from a female donor with ankylosing spondylitis or in good health (not recorded which). The chain is built from TRBV27 and TRBJ2-5, with D possibly being TRBD2 (7 bases). The sequenced sample consisted of blood, either unsorted or a sorted T cell fraction (not recorded which). The CDR3 DNA sequence: TGTGCCAGCAGTTTCGGGGGGCGGCCAGAGACCCAGTACTTC. It specifies CASSFGGRPETQYF.